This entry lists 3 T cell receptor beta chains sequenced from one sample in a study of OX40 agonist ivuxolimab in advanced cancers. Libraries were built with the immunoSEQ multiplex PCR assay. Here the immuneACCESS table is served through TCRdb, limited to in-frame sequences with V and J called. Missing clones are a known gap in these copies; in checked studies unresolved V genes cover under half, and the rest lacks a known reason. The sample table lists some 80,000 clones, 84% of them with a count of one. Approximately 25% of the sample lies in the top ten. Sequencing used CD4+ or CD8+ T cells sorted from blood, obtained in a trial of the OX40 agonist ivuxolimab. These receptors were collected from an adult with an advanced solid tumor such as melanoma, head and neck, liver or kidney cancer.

CDR3 in amino acids: CAWAPRGLNSPLHF. Here the CDR3 DNA reads TGTGCCTGGGCCCCCCGGGGGTTAAATTCACCCCTCCACTTT. The chain combines TRBV30 with TRBJ1-6; D is possibly TRBD1 (5 bases). The ends were cut back, 5 bases at V and 7 bases at J, with 15 bases in the middle. This CDR3 has 14 amino acids. Germline V lookup: CDR1 GTSNPN, CDR2 SVGIG (reference sequence).

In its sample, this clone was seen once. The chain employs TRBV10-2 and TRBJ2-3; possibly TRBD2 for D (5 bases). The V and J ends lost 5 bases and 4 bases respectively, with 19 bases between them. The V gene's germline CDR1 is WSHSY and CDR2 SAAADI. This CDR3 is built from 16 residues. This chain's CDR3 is CASSRFPGLAADTQYF. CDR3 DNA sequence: TGCGCCAGCAGTCGATTCCCGGGATTAGCCGCAGATACGCAGTATTTT.

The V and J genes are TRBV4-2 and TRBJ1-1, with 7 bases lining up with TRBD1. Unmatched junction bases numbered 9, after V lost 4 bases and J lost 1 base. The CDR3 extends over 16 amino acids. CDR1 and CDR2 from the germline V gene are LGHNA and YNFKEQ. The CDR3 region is CASSLAAGQPNTEAFF. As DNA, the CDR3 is TGTGCCAGCAGCCTGGCCGCGGGACAGCCGAACACTGAAGCTTTCTTT.